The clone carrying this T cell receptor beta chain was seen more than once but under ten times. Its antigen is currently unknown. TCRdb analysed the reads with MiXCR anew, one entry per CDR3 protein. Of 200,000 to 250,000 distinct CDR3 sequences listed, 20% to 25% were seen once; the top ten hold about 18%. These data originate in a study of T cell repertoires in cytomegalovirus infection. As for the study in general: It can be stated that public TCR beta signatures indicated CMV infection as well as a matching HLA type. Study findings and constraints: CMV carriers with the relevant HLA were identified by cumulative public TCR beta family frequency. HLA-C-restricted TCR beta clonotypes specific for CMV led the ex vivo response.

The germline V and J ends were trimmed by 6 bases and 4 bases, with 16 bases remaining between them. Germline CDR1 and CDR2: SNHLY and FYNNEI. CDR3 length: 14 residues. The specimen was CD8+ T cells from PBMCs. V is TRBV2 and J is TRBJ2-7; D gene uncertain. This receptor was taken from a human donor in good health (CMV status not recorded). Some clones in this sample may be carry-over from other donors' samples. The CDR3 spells CASSDIFPAYEQYF. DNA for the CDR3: TGTGCCAGCAGCGACATTTTTCCGGCGTACGAGCAGTACTTC.